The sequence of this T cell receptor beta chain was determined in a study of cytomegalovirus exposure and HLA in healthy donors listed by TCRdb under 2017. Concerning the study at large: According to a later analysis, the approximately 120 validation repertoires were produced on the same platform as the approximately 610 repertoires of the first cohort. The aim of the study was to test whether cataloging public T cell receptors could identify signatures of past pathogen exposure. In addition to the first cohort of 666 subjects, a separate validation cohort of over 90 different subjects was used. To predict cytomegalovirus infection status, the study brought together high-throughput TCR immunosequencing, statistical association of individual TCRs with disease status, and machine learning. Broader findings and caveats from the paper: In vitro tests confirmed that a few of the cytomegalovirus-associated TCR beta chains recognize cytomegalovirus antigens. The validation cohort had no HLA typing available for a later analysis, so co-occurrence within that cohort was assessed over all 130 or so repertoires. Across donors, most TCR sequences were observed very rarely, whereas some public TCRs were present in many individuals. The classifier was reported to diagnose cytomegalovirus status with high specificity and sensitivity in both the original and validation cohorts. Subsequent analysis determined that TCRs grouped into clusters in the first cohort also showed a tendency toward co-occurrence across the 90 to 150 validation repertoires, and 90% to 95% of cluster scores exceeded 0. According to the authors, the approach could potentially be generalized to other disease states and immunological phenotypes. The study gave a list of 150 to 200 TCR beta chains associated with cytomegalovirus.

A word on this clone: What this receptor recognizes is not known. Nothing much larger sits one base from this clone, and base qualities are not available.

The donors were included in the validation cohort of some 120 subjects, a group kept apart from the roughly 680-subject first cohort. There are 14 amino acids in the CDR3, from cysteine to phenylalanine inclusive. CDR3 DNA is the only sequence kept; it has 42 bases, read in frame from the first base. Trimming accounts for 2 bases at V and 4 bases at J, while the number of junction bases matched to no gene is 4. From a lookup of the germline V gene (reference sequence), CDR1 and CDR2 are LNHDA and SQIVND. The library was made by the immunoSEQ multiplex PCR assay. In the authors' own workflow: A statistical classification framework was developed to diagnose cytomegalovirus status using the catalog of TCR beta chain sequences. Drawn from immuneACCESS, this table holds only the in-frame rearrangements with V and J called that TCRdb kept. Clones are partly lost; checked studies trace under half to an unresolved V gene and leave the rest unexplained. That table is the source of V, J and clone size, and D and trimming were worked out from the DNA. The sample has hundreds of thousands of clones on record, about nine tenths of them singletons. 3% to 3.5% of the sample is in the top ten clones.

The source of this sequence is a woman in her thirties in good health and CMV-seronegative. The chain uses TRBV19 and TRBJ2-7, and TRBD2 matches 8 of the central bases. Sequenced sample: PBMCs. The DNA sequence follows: TGTGCCAGTAGTATATTTAGCGGGGATTACGAGCAGTACTTC. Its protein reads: CASSIFSGDYEQYF.